These 20 T cell receptor beta chains originate from one sample sequenced in a study of a mutant IDH1 vaccine in newly diagnosed glioma. Assay: immunoSEQ multiplex PCR; the TCRdb copy retains only in-frame clones and omits some. The profile covers just over 65,000 clones, with 84% appearing a single time and over 9.5% taken by the ten largest. Their antigens are not known. The time point was: week 35, safety follow-up. With topical imiquimod, each dose of the vaccine consisted of 300 ug of mutant IDH1 20-mer peptide. Material: PBMCs, obtained from a glioma patient whose treatment included an IDH1 peptide vaccine. These receptor sequences come from a man younger than 35 with glioma.

The rearrangement joins TRBV9 to TRBJ2-2; D unclear. The V and J ends lost 4 bases and 6 bases respectively, with 16 bases between them. This CDR3 is built from 15 residues. Germline values: CDR1 SGDLS, CDR2 YYNGEE. CDR3: CASSLRSTMPGELFF. The CDR3 DNA sequence: TGTGCCAGCAGCCTCAGGTCTACCATGCCCGGGGAGCTGTTTTTT.

This sequence joins TRBV6-6 and TRBJ2-2; no clear D gene. The CDR3 is made up of 13 amino acids. V shed 5 bases and J shed 4 bases, with 8 bases lying between them. From germline, CDR1 is MNHNY and CDR2 SVGAGI (reference sequence). As DNA, the CDR3 is TGTGCCAGCAGTCAGAGAGGCACCGGGGAGCTGTTTTTT. Translated, it gives CASSQRGTGELFF.

The chain uses TRBV6-5 and TRBJ2-3; TRBD2 matches at 13 bases. With 6 bases clipped from V and 5 bases from J, the junction kept 5 bases outside the gene matches. This CDR3 has 15 amino acids. Germline V gene lookup returns CDR1 MNHEY and CDR2 SVGAGI. The CDR3 DNA reads TGTGCCAGCAGAACTAGCGGGGGGGCGAAAGATACGCAGTATTTT. Its translation is CASRTSGGAKDTQYF.

This rearrangement joins TRBV5-1 to TRBJ2-3; 7 bases map to TRBD1. V gave up 7 bases and J gave up 3 bases; unmatched junction bases: 2. The CDR3 is made up of 12 amino acids. Germline CDR1 reads SGHRS; CDR2 reads YFSETQ. CDR3 region: CASSGGTDTQYF. CDR3 sequence (DNA): TGCGCCAGCTCAGGGGGTACAGATACGCAGTATTTT.

The chain joins TRBV18 to TRBJ1-1; D is unclear. The CDR3 totals 13 residues. Looked up from germline, CDR1 is KGHSH and CDR2 is LQKENI. With 10 bases removed from V and 1 base from J, the gap between germline ends came to 13 bases. In DNA, the CDR3 is TGTGCCACCGAAGGGTGGAAGAACACTGAAGCTTTCTTT. Its translation: CATEGWKNTEAFF.

The chain uses TRBV4-3 and TRBJ2-1, with 8 bases aligning to TRBD2. The junction had 5 bases not matched to a gene; V was cut back by 3 bases and J by 4 bases. Germline V CDR1 and CDR2: LGHNA, YSLEER. This CDR3 has 15 residues. The CDR3 loop is CASSQVLAAYNEQFF. CDR3 DNA sequence: TGCGCCAGCAGCCAGGTACTAGCGGCTTACAATGAGCAGTTCTTC.

The chain recombines TRBV27 with TRBJ1-5; D not resolved. The CDR3 spans 12 residues. Germline V gene sequence: CDR1 MNHEY, CDR2 SMNVEV (reference sequence). Trimming removed 7 bases at V and 4 bases at J, with 8 bases between. This chain's CDR3 is CASKAANQPQHF. The CDR3, as DNA: TGTGCCAGCAAGGCGGCTAATCAGCCCCAGCATTTT.

The chain employs TRBV4-1 and TRBJ1-1, with D possibly being TRBD1 (5 bases). The CDR3 sequence is 14 residues long. CDR1 and CDR2 (germline): MGHRA, YSYEKL. The germline V and J ends were trimmed by 6 bases and 5 bases, with 16 bases remaining between them. The CDR3 sequence is CASSQPTGSTEAFF. CDR3 bases: TGCGCCAGCAGTCAACCTACAGGATCAACTGAAGCTTTCTTT.

The CDR3 reads CASSFSGPGPSGNTIYF. The CDR3 DNA sequence: TGCGCCAGCAGCTTCAGCGGTCCAGGGCCCTCTGGAAACACCATATATTTT. V and J are TRBV4-1 and TRBJ1-3; maybe TRBD1 (5 bases). V shed 5 bases and J shed 0 bases, with 17 bases lying between them. This CDR3 comprises 17 residues. Germline V lookup: CDR1 MGHRA, CDR2 YSYEKL.

This chain connects TRBV7-9 to TRBJ1-5; 7 positions match TRBD1. Germline V gene sequence: CDR1 SEHNR, CDR2 FQNEAQ (reference sequence). Germline trimming cut 1 base from V and 4 bases from J; bases unmatched to any gene: 10. The CDR3 spans 17 residues. CDR3 bases: TGTGCCAGCAGCTTAGGACAGGGAGGATCGCCAAATCAGCCCCAGCATTTT. Amino acids: CASSLGQGGSPNQPQHF.

The chain is built from TRBV30 and TRBJ2-7, with D perhaps assigned TRBD1 or TRBD2 (5 bases each). Deletions cut 5 bases from V and 0 bases from J, with 14 bases between. CDR1 and CDR2 (germline): GTSNPN, SVGIG (reference sequence). The length of the CDR3 is 14 residues. The CDR3 region is CAWGLPGGSYEQYF. CDR3 nucleotides: TGTGCCTGGGGACTTCCTGGGGGCTCCTACGAGCAGTACTTC.

The V and J genes are TRBV30 and TRBJ1-5; maybe TRBD1 (5 bases). The CDR3 consists of 15 residues. Per germline, CDR1 GTSNPN and CDR2 SVGIG (reference sequence). V was pared by 0 bases and J by 5 bases, with 14 bases between. This CDR3 reads CAWSVQLGGDQPQHF. CDR3 nucleotides: TGTGCCTGGAGTGTCCAGCTGGGGGGGGATCAGCCCCAGCATTTT.

The V and J genes are TRBV19 and TRBJ1-4, with D possibly matching TRBD1 (6 bases). The V end was cut by 1 base, the J end by 8 bases, with 20 bases between. Germline CDR1 reads LNHDA; CDR2 reads SQIVND (reference sequence). The CDR3 loop spans 17 amino acids. CDR3 region: CASSIVRGRDIEEKLFF. The DNA of the CDR3 is TGTGCCAGTAGTATAGTTCGGGGTCGGGACATAGAGGAAAAACTGTTTTTT.

V is TRBV2 and J is TRBJ2-7; D remains unclear. CDR1 and CDR2 (germline): SNHLY, FYNNEI. The CDR3 totals 11 residues. Trimming pared 4 bases from V and 2 bases from J, leaving 3 bases between. The CDR3 nucleotides read TGTGCCAGCAGTGGAGCCTACGAGCAGTACTTC. This translates into CASSGAYEQYF.

This sequence joins TRBV25-1 and TRBJ2-5; D is possibly TRBD1 (6 bases). This CDR3 region has 14 residues. Trimming left V 5 bases short and J 5 bases short, with 15 bases between. Per the germline V gene, CDR1 is MGHDK and CDR2 is SYGVNS. This chain's CDR3 is CASSPQGPEETQYF. The CDR3 region has the DNA TGTGCCAGCAGTCCACAGGGACCTGAGGAGACCCAGTACTTC.

The chain carries TRBV9 and TRBJ1-3; no firm D call. The CDR3 has 17 amino acids. Trimming left V 1 base short and J 1 base short, with 15 bases between. CDR1 SGDLS and CDR2 YYNGEE come from the germline V gene. CDR3 coding DNA: TGTGCCAGCAGCGTAAGACCTATCCCACGGTCTGGAAACACCATATATTTT. Its protein product is CASSVRPIPRSGNTIYF.

In regard to this clone: This likely stems from a read error, as it lies one base from a far larger clone. Other nucleotide sequences in the sample specify the same CDR3. The genes are TRBV5-5 and TRBJ1-2; D is possibly TRBD1 (5 bases). The V and J ends lost 4 bases and 7 bases respectively, with 20 bases between them. The V gene's germline CDR1 is SGHKS and CDR2 YYEKEE (reference sequence). The CDR3 is made up of 15 amino acids. The CDR3 spells CASSQSVGEPSGYTF. In DNA, the CDR3 is TGTGCCAGCAGCCAATCGGTAGGGGAACCGTCTGGCTACACCTTC. The variable domain in full, with the rest retrieved from reference TRBV5-5 and TRBJ1-2, is DAGVTQSPTHLIKTRGQQVTLRCSPISGHKSVSWYQQVLGQGPQFIFQYYEKEERGRGNFPDRFSARQFPNYSSELNVNALLLGDSALYLCASSQSVGEPSGYTFGSGTRLTVV.

The chain joins TRBV5-4 to TRBJ1-1, with D possibly being TRBD1 (6 bases). The CDR3 totals 14 residues. Per the germline V gene, CDR1 is SGHNT and CDR2 is YYREEE (reference sequence). Trimming removed 0 bases at V and 6 bases at J, with 12 bases between. Here the CDR3 DNA reads TGTGCCAGCAGCTTGGGAGGGAGGGGGGCTGAAGCTTTCTTT. It specifies CASSLGGRGAEAFF.

V gene TRBV5-1 combines with J gene TRBJ1-1; no clear D. The CDR3 length is 15 residues. Germline CDR1 reads SGHRS; CDR2 reads YFSETQ. V was clipped by 3 bases and J by 0 bases, with 12 bases between them. The CDR3 here is CASSSTSAVNTEAFF. The CDR3 DNA is TGCGCCAGCAGCTCCACCTCGGCCGTGAACACTGAAGCTTTCTTT.

The CDR3 region has the DNA TGTGCCAGCAGTGAAGCAAGCGGGACTGCCTACGAGCAGTACTTC. Encoded protein: CASSEASGTAYEQYF. The chain joins TRBV6-1 to TRBJ2-7; TRBD2 matches 7 bases. The CDR3 totals 15 residues. The V and J ends lost 0 bases and 2 bases, in that order; junction bases with no gene match: 4. Germline-derived CDR1 and CDR2 are MNHNS and SASEGT.